A selection of T cell receptor beta chains follows, all from one sample in a study of Graves' ophthalmopathy and Graves' hyperthyroidism. TCRdb reanalysed the multiplex PCR reads using MiXCR and keeps one entry per CDR3 protein. The sample holds 740,000 or so distinct CDR3 sequences, roughly two fifths seen once. Material: peripheral blood. These receptors all stem from an adult man with Graves' ophthalmopathy. Each CDR3 is given with its conserved first and last residue. A D gene is named only where the DNA matches it firmly. Only some rows state a clone size, as once, few, many or a class for expanded clones.

D gene: TRBD1; J gene: TRBJ2-7; V gene: TRBV19; clone size: many; CDR3 protein: CASTTGTASYEQYF; CDR3 DNA: TGTGCCAGTACCACCGGGACAGCCTCCTACGAGCAGTACTTC
D gene: TRBD1; J gene: TRBJ1-2; V gene: TRBV5-4; clone size: -; CDR3 protein: CASSFRGQEGYTF; CDR3 DNA: TGTGCCAGCAGCTTCAGGGGGCAGGAGGGCTACACCTTC
D gene: -; J gene: TRBJ2-5; V gene: TRBV20-1; clone size: -; CDR3 protein: CSAPSGRVQETQYF; CDR3 DNA: TGCAGTGCTCCCTCGGGCAGGGTCCAAGAGACCCAGTACTTC
D gene: -; J gene: TRBJ2-1; V gene: TRBV25-1; clone size: -; CDR3 protein: CASSDARGRGYNEQFF; CDR3 DNA: TGTGCCAGCAGTGATGCCAGGGGTAGAGGCTACAATGAGCAGTTCTTC
D gene: TRBD1; J gene: TRBJ1-1; V gene: TRBV6-1; clone size: once; CDR3 protein: CASSGQGGIAFF; CDR3 DNA: TGTGCCAGCAGTGGACAGGGTGGGATAGCTTTCTTT
D gene: -; J gene: TRBJ2-3; V gene: TRBV10-1; clone size: -; CDR3 protein: CASSESANYGTDTQYF; CDR3 DNA: TGCGCCAGCAGTGAGTCCGCCAATTATGGCACAGATACGCAGTATTTT
D gene: -; J gene: TRBJ2-7; V gene: TRBV20-1; clone size: few; CDR3 protein: CSARAAGTYEGYEQYF; CDR3 DNA: TGCAGTGCTAGAGCGGCGGGGACCTACGAAGGCTACGAGCAGTACTTC
D gene: -; J gene: TRBJ1-1; V gene: TRBV6-6; clone size: few; CDR3 protein: CASSPTGWGLNTEAFF; CDR3 DNA: TGTGCCAGCAGTCCGACAGGCTGGGGACTGAACACTGAAGCTTTCTTT
D gene: -; J gene: TRBJ2-5; V gene: TRBV29-1; clone size: many; CDR3 protein: CSVGGVRETQYF; CDR3 DNA: TGCAGCGTTGGAGGGGTCCGAGAGACCCAGTACTTC
D gene: TRBD1; J gene: TRBJ1-1; V gene: TRBV29-1; clone size: -; CDR3 protein: CSVGTGAPNTEAFF; CDR3 DNA: TGCAGCGTTGGGACAGGGGCCCCGAACACTGAAGCTTTCTTT
D gene: -; J gene: TRBJ1-5; V gene: TRBV2; clone size: once; CDR3 protein: CASRGSGEQPQHF; CDR3 DNA: TGTGCCAGCCGGGGTTCAGGGGAGCAGCCCCAGCATTTT
D gene: -; J gene: TRBJ2-2; V gene: TRBV7-9; clone size: -; CDR3 protein: CASNPSAGARTGELFF; CDR3 DNA: TGTGCCAGCAACCCGTCGGCGGGGGCGCGCACCGGGGAGCTGTTTTTT
D gene: -; J gene: TRBJ1-6; V gene: TRBV4-3; clone size: few; CDR3 protein: CASSQGPLPLHF; CDR3 DNA: TGCGCCAGCAGCCAAGGTCCTCTTCCCCTCCACTTT
D gene: TRBD1; J gene: TRBJ1-1; V gene: TRBV29-1; clone size: many; CDR3 protein: CSVRDRVNTEAFF; CDR3 DNA: TGCAGCGTCCGGGACAGGGTGAACACTGAAGCTTTCTTT
D gene: -; J gene: TRBJ2-7; V gene: TRBV10-3; clone size: -; CDR3 protein: CAISARSSVLYEQYF; CDR3 DNA: TGTGCCATCAGTGCTAGATCGAGCGTACTCTACGAGCAGTACTTC
D gene: -; J gene: TRBJ1-1; V gene: TRBV9; clone size: -; CDR3 protein: CASSVVPGYNTEAFF; CDR3 DNA: TGTGCCAGCAGCGTAGTTCCGGGATATAACACTGAAGCTTTCTTT
D gene: -; J gene: TRBJ1-3; V gene: TRBV9; clone size: -; CDR3 protein: CASSGDRLHSGNTIYF; CDR3 DNA: TGTGCCAGCAGCGGAGACAGGCTACACTCTGGAAACACCATATATTTT
D gene: -; J gene: TRBJ2-7; V gene: TRBV29-1; clone size: many; CDR3 protein: CSVVLTGGVWQYF; CDR3 DNA: TGCAGCGTCGTCCTTACAGGGGGGGTGTGGCAGTACTTC
D gene: -; J gene: TRBJ1-2; V gene: TRBV11-1; clone size: -; CDR3 protein: CASIPGSNYGYTF; CDR3 DNA: TGTGCCAGCATACCGGGCAGCAACTATGGCTACACCTTC
D gene: -; J gene: TRBJ1-5; V gene: TRBV10-2; clone size: many; CDR3 protein: CASSDSYNQPQHF; CDR3 DNA: TGTGCCAGCAGTGACAGCTACAATCAGCCCCAGCATTTT
D gene: -; J gene: TRBJ1-2; V gene: TRBV24-1; clone size: few; CDR3 protein: CASSPQGRDGYTF; CDR3 DNA: TGTGCCAGCTCACCACAGGGCAGGGACGGCTACACCTTC
D gene: TRBD1; J gene: TRBJ1-6; V gene: TRBV6-1; clone size: few; CDR3 protein: CASTGGQFNSPLHF; CDR3 DNA: TGTGCCAGCACAGGGGGGCAGTTTAATTCACCCCTCCACTTT